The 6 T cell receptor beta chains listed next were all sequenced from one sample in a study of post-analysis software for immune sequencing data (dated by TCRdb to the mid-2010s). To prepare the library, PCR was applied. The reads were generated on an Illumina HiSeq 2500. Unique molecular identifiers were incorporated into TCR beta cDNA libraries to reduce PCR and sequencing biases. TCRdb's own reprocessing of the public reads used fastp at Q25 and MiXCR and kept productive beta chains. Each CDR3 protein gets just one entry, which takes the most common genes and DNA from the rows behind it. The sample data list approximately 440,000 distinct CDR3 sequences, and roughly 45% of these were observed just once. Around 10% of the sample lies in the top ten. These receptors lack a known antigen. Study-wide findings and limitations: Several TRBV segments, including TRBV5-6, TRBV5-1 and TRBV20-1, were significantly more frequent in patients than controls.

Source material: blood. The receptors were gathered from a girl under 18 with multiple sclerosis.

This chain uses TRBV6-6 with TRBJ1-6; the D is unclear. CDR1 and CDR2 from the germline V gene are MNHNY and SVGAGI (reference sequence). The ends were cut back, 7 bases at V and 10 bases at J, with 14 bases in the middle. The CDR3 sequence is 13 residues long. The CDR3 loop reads CASTRGNWSPLHF. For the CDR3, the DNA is TGTGCCAGCACGCGTGGAAACTGGTCACCCCTCCACTTT.

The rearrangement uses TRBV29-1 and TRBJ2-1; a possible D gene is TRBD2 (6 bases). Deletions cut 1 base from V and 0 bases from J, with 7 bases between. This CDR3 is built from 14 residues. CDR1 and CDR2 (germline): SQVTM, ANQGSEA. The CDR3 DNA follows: TGCAGCGTTGAAGTGGGGGGCTCCTACAATGAGCAGTTCTTC. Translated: CSVEVGGSYNEQFF.

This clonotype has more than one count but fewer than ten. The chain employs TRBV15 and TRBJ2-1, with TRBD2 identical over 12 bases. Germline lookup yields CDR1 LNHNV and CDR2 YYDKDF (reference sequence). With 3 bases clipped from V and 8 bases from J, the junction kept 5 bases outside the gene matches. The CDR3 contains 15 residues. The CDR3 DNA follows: TGTGCCACCAGCAGGGCTAGCGGGAGGGTGGATGAGCAGTTCTTC. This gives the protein CATSRASGRVDEQFF.

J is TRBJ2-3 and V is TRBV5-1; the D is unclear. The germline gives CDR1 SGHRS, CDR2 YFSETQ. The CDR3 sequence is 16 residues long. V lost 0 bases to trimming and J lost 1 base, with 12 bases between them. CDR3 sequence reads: CASSLGLDGGTDTQYF. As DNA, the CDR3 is TGCGCCAGCAGCTTGGGTCTAGATGGGGGCACAGATACGCAGTATTTT.

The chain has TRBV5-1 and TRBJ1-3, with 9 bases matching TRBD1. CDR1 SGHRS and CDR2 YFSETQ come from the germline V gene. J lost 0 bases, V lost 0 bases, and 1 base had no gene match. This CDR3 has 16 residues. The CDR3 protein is CASSLETGGSGNTIYF. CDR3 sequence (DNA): TGCGCCAGCAGCTTGGAGACAGGGGGCTCTGGAAACACCATATATTTT.

This CDR3 is CSARDLASGSTDTQYF. For the CDR3, the DNA is TGCAGTGCTAGAGATCTGGCTAGCGGGAGCACAGATACGCAGTATTTT. This chain links TRBV20-1 with TRBJ2-3; 8 bases are shared with TRBD2. The trim removed 0 bases at V and 0 bases at J, leaving 5 bases unmatched. The V gene's germline CDR1 is DFQATT and CDR2 SNEGSKA (reference sequence). CDR3 length: 16 residues.